This entry describes one T cell receptor (beta chain). Described time point: neoterminal ileum biopsy at postoperative endoscopy, about 6 months after surgery. TCRdb's copy holds only in-frame clones and misses some; the assay was immunoSEQ multiplex PCR. The sample has under 1,200 clones, 75% to 90% seen once. The V end lost 6 bases, the J end lost 7 bases, and 18 bases lay between the germline ends. Germline-derived CDR1 and CDR2 are MNHNY and SVGAGI (reference sequence). The CDR3 consists of 14 residues. This record comes from a study of T cell repertoires in ileal Crohn's disease. The V call is TRBV6-6, the J call TRBJ1-2, with D possibly TRBD1 on 6 matching bases. This sequence was found in an adult with Crohn's disease. The specimen sequenced was ileal tissue. The CDR3 sequence is CASRPRQAASGYTF. The CDR3 nucleotides are TGTGCCAGCAGACCCCGACAGGCGGCCTCTGGCTACACCTTC.